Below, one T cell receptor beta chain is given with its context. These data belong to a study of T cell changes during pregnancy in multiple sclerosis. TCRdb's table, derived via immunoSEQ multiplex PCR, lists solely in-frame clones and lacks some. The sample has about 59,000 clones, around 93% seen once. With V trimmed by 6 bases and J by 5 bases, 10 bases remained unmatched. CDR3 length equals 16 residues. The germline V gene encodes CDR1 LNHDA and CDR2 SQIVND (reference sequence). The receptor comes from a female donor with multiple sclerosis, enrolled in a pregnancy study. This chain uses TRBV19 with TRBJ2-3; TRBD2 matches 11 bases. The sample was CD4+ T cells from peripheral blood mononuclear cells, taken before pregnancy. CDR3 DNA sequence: TGTGCCAGTAGGAAAATAGCGGGAGGGCCGGGAGATACGCAGTATTTT. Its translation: CASRKIAGGPGDTQYF.